These 7 T cell receptor beta chains came from one sample sequenced in a study of shared clonotypes between healthy human individuals. Terminally differentiated effector memory CD45RA+ cells were excluded from the naive CD8 cells, which were CD45RO-negative and positively selected for CCR7. The assay was immunoSEQ multiplex PCR, and TCRdb's table has in-frame clones only and misses some. Of hundreds of thousands of clones listed, about 92% are singletons. Sequencing was carried out using naive CD8+ T cells sorted from blood. The receptors originated from a man under 40 in good health.

The chain recombines TRBV4-3 with TRBJ2-5, with D possibly matching TRBD2 (5 bases). The CDR3 length is 14 residues. Trimming left V 1 base short and J 4 bases short, with 10 bases between. From germline, CDR1 is LGHNA and CDR2 YSLEER. The CDR3 DNA reads TGCGCCAGCAGCCAAGTAGGACTGGCAGAGACCCAGTACTTC. As protein: CASSQVGLAETQYF.

This chain uses TRBV2 with TRBJ2-5; D is unclear. Germline assignment: CDR1 SNHLY and CDR2 FYNNEI. The V end lost 3 bases, the J end lost 3 bases, and 20 bases lay between the germline ends. The CDR3 is 17 residues long. This chain's CDR3 is CASSDTVRPSRKETQYF. CDR3 DNA sequence: TGTGCCAGCAGTGATACAGTTCGGCCCTCAAGAAAAGAGACCCAGTACTTC.

The V gene is TRBV4-3, the J gene TRBJ2-2; 11 bases are a match to TRBD2. V trimming: 4 bases; J trimming: 3 bases; junction bases outside the gene matches: 1. This CDR3 is built from 15 residues. CDR1 is LGHNA, CDR2 YSLEER, per germline. The chain's CDR3 is CASSPGLADTGELFF. The CDR3 DNA reads TGCGCCAGCAGCCCGGGACTAGCGGACACCGGGGAGCTGTTTTTT.

The chain recombines TRBV4-1 with TRBJ2-5; 9 nucleotides align to TRBD2. The CDR3 totals 16 residues. The germline V gene encodes CDR1 MGHRA and CDR2 YSYEKL. J was trimmed by 3 bases and V by 6 bases; bases with no gene match: 11. CDR3 region: CASRNRGGAWEETQYF. DNA for the CDR3: TGCGCCAGCAGAAACCGCGGGGGGGCCTGGGAAGAGACCCAGTACTTC.

This chain connects TRBV7-9 to TRBJ2-7, with D hard to call. Germline CDR1 reads SEHNR; CDR2 reads FQNEAQ (reference sequence). CDR3 length: 15 amino acids. Trimming pared 7 bases from V and 0 bases from J, leaving 16 bases between. CDR3 nucleotide sequence: TGTGCCAGCACCATGCGAGAGGTTAACTCCTACGAGCAGTACTTC. Translating gives CASTMREVNSYEQYF.

The rearrangement uses TRBV5-1 and TRBJ2-3; 12 bases fit TRBD2. Germline trimming cut 1 base from V and 0 bases from J; bases unmatched to any gene: 6. Germline V gene lookup returns CDR1 SGHRS and CDR2 YFSETQ. This CDR3 spans 18 amino acids. CDR3 amino acids: CASSLWTSGDPSTDTQYF. CDR3 bases: TGCGCCAGCAGCTTGTGGACTAGCGGGGACCCTAGCACAGATACGCAGTATTTT.

The chain carries TRBV4-1 and TRBJ2-7; the match to TRBD2 covers 9 bases. Germline V lookup: CDR1 MGHRA, CDR2 YSYEKL. V was clipped by 3 bases and J by 3 bases; unmatched bases: 3. This CDR3 is built from 14 residues. CDR3 DNA sequence: TGCGCCAGCAGCCATAGGACTAGCGACTACGAGCAGTACTTC. This sequence encodes CASSHRTSDYEQYF.